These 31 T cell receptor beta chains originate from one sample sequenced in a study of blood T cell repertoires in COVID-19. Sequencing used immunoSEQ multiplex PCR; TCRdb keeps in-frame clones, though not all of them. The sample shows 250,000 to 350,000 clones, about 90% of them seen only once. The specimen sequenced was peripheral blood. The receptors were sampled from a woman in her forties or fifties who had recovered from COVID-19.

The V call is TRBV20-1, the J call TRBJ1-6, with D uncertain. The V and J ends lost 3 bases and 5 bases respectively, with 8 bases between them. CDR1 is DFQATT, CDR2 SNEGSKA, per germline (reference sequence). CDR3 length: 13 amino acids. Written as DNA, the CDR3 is TGCAGTGCTAGTCTCGGGGATAATTCACCCCTCCACTTT. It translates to CSASLGDNSPLHF.

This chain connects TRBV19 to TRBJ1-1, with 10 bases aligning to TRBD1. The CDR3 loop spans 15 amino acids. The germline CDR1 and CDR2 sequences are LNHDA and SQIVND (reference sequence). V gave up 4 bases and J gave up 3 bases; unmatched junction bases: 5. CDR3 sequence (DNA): TGTGCCAGTAGTAGGGACAGGGGAGCAGACACTGAAGCTTTCTTT. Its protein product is CASSRDRGADTEAFF. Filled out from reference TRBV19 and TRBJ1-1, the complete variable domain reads DGGITQSPKYLFRKEGQNVTLSCEQNLNHDAMYWYRQDPGQGLRLIYYSQIVNDFQKGDIAEGYSVSREKKESFPLTVTSAQKNPTAFYLCASSRDRGADTEAFFGQGTRLTVV.

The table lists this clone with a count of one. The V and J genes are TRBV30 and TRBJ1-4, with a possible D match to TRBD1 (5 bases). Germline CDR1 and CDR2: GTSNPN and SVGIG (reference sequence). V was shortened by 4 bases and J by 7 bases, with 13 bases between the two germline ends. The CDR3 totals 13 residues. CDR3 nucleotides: TGTGCCTGGACTCGCCAGGGCGGTGAAAAACTGTTTTTT. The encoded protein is CAWTRQGGEKLFF.

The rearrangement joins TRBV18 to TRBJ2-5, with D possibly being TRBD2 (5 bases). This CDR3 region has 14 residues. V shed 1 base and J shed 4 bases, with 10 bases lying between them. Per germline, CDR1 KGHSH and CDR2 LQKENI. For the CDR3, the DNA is TGTGCCAGCTCACCACGGCCTAGCTTAGAGACCCAGTACTTC. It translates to CASSPRPSLETQYF. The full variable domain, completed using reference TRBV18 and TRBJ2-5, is NAGVMQNPRHLVRRRGQEARLRCSPMKGHSHVYWYRQLPEEGLKFMVYLQKENIIDESGMPKERFSAEFPKEGPSILRIQQVVRGDSAAYFCASSPRPSLETQYFGPGTRLLVL.

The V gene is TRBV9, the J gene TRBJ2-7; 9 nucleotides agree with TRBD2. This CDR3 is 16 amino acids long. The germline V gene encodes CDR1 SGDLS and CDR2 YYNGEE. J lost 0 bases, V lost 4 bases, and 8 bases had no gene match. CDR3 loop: CASSTLAGAFSYEQYF. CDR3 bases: TGTGCCAGCAGCACCTTAGCGGGGGCTTTCTCCTACGAGCAGTACTTC.

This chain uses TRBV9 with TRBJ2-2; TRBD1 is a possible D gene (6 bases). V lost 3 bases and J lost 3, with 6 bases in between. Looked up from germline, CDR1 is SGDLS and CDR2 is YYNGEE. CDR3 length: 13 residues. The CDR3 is CASSEGDTGELFF. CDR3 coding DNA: TGTGCCAGCAGCGAGGGGGACACCGGGGAGCTGTTTTTT.

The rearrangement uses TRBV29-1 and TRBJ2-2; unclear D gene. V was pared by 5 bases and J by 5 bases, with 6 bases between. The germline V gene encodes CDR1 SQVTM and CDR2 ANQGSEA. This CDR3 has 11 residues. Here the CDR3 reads CSVLRTGELFF. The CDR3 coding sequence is TGCAGCGTTCTGAGAACCGGGGAGCTGTTTTTT.

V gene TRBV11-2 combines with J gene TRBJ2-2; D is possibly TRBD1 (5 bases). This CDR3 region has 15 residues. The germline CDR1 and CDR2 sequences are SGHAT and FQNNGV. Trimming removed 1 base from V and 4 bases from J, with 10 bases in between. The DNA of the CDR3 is TGTGCCAGCAGCTTAGGACAGACCCCCACCGGGGAGCTGTTTTTT. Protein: CASSLGQTPTGELFF.

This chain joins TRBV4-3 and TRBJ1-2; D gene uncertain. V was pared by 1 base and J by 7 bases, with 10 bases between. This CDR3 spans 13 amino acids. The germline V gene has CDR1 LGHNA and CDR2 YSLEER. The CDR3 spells CASSQALRAGYTF. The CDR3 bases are TGCGCCAGCAGCCAAGCGTTGCGTGCTGGCTACACCTTC.

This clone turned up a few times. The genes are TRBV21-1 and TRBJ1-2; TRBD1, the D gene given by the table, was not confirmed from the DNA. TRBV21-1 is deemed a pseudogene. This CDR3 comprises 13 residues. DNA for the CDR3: TGTGCCAGCAGCAAAGCCACTAACTATGGCTACACCTTC. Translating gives CASSKATNYGYTF.

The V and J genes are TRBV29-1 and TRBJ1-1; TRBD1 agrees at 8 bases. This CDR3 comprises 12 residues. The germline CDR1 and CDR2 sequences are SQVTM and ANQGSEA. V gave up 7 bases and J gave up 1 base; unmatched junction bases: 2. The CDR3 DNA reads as TGCAGCGGTGACAGGGGGAACACTGAAGCTTTCTTT. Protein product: CSGDRGNTEAFF.

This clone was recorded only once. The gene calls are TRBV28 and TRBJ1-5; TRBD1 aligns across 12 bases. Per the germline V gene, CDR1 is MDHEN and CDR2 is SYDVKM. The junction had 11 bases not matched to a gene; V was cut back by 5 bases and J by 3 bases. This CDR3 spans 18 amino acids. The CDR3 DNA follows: TGTGCCAGCAGTACCCGGGACAGGGGGCGCGAAGCCAATCAGCCCCAGCATTTT. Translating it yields CASSTRDRGREANQPQHF.

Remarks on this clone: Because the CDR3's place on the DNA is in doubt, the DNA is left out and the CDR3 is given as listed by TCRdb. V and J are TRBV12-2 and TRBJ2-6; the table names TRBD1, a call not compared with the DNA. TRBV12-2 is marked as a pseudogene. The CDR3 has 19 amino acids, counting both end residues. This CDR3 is CASRPCFGQGACGANVLTF.

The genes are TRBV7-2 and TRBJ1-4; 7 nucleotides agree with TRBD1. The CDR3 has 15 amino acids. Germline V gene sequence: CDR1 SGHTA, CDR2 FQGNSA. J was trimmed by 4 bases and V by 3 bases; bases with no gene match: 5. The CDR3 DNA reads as TGTGCCAGCAGCTTGACAGGGAAGGTTAATGAAAAACTGTTTTTT. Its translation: CASSLTGKVNEKLFF.

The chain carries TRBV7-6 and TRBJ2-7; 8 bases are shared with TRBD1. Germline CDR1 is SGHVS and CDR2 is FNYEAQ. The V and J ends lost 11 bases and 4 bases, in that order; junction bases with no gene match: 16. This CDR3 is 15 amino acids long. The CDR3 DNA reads TGTGCCTACAGCGGAACATGGACAGGGCCTTACGAGCAGTACTTC. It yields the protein CAYSGTWTGPYEQYF.

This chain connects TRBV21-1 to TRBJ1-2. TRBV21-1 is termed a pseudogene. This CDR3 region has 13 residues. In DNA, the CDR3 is TGTGCCAGCCTCGAAGACTTGGGTGCTCACTACACCTTC. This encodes CASLEDLGAHYTF.

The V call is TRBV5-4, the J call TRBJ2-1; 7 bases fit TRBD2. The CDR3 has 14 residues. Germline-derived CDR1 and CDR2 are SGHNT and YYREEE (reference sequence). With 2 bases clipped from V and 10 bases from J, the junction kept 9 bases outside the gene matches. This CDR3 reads CASSFSVGGDEQFF. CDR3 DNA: TGTGCCAGCAGCTTCAGTGTGGGGGGGGACGAGCAGTTCTTC.

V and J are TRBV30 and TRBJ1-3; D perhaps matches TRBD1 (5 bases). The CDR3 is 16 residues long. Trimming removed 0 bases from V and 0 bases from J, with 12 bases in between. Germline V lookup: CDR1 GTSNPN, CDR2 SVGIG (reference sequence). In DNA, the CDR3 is TGTGCCTGGAGTGTACCTAGACAGTCCTCTGGAAACACCATATATTTT. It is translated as CAWSVPRQSSGNTIYF.

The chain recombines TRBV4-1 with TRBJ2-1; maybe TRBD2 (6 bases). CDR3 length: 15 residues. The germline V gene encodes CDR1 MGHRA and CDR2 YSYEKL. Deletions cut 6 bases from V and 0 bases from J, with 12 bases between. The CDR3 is CASREGPSSYNEQFF. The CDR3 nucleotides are TGCGCCAGCAGGGAGGGACCCAGCTCCTACAATGAGCAGTTCTTC.

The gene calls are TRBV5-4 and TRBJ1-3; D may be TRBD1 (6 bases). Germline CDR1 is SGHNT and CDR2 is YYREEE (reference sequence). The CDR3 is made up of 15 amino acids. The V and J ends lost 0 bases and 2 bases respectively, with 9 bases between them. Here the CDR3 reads CASSLAAGAGNTIYF. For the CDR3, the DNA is TGTGCCAGCAGCTTGGCGGCAGGGGCTGGAAACACCATATATTTT. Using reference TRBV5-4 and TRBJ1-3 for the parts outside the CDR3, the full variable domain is ETGVTQSPTHLIKTRGQQVTLRCSSQSGHNTVSWYQQALGQGPQFIFQYYREEENGRGNFPPRFSGLQFPNYSSELNVNALELDDSALYLCASSLAAGAGNTIYFGEGSWLTVV.

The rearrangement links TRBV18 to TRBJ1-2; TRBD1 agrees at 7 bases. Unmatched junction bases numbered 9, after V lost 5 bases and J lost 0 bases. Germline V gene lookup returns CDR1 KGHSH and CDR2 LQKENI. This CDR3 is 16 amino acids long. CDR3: CASSKGQDSSNYGYTF. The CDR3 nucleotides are TGTGCCAGCTCAAAAGGACAGGACAGTTCTAACTATGGCTACACCTTC.

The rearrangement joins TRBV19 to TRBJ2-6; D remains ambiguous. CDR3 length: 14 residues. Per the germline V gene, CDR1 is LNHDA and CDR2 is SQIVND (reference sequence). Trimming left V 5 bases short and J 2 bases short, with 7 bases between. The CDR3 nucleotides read TGTGCCAGTAGTGAGAATGCTGGGGCCAACGTCCTGACTTTC. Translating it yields CASSENAGANVLTF.

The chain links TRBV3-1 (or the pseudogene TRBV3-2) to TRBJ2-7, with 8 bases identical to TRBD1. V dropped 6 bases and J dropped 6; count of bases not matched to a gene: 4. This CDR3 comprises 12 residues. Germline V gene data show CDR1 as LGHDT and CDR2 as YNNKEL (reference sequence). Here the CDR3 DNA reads TGTGCCAGCAGAAATACAGGGGGCGAGCAGTACTTC. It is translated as CASRNTGGEQYF.

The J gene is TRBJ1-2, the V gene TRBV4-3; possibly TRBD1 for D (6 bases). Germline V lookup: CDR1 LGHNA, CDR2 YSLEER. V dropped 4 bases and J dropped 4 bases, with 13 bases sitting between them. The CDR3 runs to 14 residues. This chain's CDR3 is CASSPGEQSYGYTF. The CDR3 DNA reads TGCGCCAGCAGCCCAGGGGAGCAAAGCTATGGCTACACCTTC.

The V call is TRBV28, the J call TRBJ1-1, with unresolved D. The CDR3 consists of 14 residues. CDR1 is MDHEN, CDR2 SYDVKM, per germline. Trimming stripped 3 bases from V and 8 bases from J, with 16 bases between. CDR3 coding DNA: TGTGCCAGCAGTTTCTCGAAAGGTGGGGAGGAAGCTTTCTTT. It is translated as CASSFSKGGEEAFF.

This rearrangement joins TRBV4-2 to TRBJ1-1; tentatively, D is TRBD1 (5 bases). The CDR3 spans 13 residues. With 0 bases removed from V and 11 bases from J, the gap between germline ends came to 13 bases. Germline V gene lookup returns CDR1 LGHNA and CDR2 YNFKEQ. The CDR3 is CASSQDGQGAAFF. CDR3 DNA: TGTGCCAGCAGCCAAGATGGTCAGGGTGCGGCTTTCTTT.

CDR3: CASSLDTESTEAFF. Written as DNA, the CDR3 is TGTGCCAGCAGCTTAGACACAGAAAGTACTGAAGCTTTCTTT. This chain uses TRBV7-9 with TRBJ1-1; D unclear. Per the germline V gene, CDR1 is SEHNR and CDR2 is FQNEAQ (reference sequence). This CDR3 has 14 residues. V lost 1 base, J lost 5 bases, and 11 bases lay in between. Full variable domain (outside the CDR3, taken from reference TRBV7-9 and TRBJ1-1): DTGVSQNPRHKITKRGQNVTFRCDPISEHNRLYWYRQTLGQGPEFLTYFQNEAQLEKSRLLSDRFSAERPKGSFSTLEIQRTEQGDSAMYLCASSLDTESTEAFFGQGTRLTVV.

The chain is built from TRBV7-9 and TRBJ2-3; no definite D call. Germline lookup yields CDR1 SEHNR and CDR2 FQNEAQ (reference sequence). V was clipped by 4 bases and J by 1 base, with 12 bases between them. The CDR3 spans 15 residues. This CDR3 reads CASSSGGRRTDTQYF. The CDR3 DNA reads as TGTGCCAGCAGCTCCGGCGGCAGACGCACAGATACGCAGTATTTT.

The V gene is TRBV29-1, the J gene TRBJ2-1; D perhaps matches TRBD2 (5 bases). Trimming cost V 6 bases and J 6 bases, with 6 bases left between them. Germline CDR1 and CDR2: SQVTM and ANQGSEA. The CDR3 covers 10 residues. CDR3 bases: TGCAGCGTCGGGATCAATGAGCAGTTCTTC. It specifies CSVGINEQFF.

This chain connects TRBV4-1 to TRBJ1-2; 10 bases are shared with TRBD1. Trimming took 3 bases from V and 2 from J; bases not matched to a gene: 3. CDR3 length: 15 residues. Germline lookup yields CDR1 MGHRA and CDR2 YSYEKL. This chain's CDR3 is CASSQVGQGNYGYTF. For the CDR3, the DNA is TGCGCCAGCAGCCAGGTGGGACAGGGGAACTATGGCTACACCTTC.

CDR3 DNA sequence: TGTGCCAGTAGCAGCACAGGGGGCGGAGGGAATGAGCAGTTCTTC. Translated, it gives CASSSTGGGGNEQFF. The V and J genes are TRBV19 and TRBJ2-1, with 9 bases that match TRBD1. The CDR3 runs 15 residues. The junction had 10 bases not matched to a gene; V was cut back by 6 bases and J by 7 bases. The germline V gene has CDR1 LNHDA and CDR2 SQIVND (reference sequence).